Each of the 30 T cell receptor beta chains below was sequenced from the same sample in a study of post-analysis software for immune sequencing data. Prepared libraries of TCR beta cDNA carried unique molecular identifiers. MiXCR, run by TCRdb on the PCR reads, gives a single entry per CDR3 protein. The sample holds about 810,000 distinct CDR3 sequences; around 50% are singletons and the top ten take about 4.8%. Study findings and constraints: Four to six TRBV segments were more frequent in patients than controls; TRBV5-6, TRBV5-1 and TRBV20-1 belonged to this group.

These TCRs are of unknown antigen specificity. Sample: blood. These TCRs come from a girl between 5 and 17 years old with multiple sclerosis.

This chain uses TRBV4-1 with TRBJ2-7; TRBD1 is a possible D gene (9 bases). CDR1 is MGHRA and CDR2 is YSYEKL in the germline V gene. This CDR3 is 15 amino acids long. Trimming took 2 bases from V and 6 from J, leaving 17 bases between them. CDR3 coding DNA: TGCGCCAGCAGCCAAACTGACAGGGGGACTAGCGAGCAGTACTTC. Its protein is CASSQTDRGTSEQYF.

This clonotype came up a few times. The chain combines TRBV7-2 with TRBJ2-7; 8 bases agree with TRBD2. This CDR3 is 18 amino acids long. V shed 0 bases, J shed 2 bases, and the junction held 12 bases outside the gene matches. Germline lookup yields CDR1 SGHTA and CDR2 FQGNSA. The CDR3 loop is CASSLAHTSGAAPYEQYF. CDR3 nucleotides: TGTGCCAGCAGCTTAGCGCATACTAGCGGAGCGGCCCCCTACGAGCAGTACTTC.

The CDR3 here is CASSLVPGTSDEDTQYF. DNA for the CDR3: TGTGCCAGCAGCTTAGTCCCCGGGACTAGCGATGAAGATACGCAGTATTTT. The chain joins TRBV7-9 to TRBJ2-3; TRBD2 matches 10 bases. Germline CDR1 is SEHNR and CDR2 is FQNEAQ (reference sequence). J gave up 5 bases and V 1 base, and 9 bases lay outside the gene matches. This CDR3 region has 17 residues.

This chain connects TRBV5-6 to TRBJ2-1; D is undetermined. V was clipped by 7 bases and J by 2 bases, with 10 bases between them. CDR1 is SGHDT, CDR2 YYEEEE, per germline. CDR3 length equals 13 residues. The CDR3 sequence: CASGPPTYNEQFF. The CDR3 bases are TGTGCCAGCGGACCGCCGACCTACAATGAGCAGTTCTTC.

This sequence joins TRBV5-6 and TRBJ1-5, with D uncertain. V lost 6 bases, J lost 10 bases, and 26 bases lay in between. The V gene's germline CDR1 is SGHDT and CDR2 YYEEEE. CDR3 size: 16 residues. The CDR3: CASTLGGRSPTQPQHF. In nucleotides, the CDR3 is TGTGCCAGCACCCTGGGTGGGAGGTCGCCCACCCAACCCCAGCATTTT.

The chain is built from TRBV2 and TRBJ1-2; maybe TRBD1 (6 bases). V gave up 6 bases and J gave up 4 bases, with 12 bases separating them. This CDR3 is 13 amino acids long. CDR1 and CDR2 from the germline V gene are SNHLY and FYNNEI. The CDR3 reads CASRVDSGYGYTF. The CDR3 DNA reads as TGTGCCAGCAGGGTGGACAGTGGCTATGGCTACACCTTC.

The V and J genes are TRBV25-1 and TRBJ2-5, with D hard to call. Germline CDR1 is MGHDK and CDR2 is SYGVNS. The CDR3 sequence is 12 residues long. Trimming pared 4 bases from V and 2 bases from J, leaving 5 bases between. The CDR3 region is CASSGQQETQYF. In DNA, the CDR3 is TGTGCCAGCAGTGGGCAGCAAGAGACCCAGTACTTC. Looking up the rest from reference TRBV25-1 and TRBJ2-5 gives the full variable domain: EADIYQTPRYLVIGTGKKITLECSQTMGHDKMYWYQQDPGMELHLIHYSYGVNSTEKGDLSSESTVSRIRTEHFPLTLESARPSHTSQYLCASSGQQETQYFGPGTRLLVL.

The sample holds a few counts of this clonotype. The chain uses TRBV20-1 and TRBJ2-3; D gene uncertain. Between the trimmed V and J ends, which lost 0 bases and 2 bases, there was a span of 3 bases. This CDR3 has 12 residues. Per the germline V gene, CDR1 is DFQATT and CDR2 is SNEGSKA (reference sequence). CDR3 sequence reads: CSARENTDTQYF. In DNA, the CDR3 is TGCAGTGCTAGAGAGAACACAGATACGCAGTATTTT.

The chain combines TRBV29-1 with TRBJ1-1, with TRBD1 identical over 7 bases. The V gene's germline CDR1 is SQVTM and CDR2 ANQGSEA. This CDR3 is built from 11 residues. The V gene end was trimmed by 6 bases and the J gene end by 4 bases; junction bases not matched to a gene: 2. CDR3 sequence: CSVGDSTEAFF. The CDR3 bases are TGCAGCGTCGGGGACAGCACTGAAGCTTTCTTT.

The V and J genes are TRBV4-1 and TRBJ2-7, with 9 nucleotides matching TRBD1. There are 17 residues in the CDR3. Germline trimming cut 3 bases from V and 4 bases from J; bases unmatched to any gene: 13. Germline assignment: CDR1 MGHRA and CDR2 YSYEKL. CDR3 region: CASSHPTRDRVGYEQYF. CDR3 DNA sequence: TGCGCCAGCAGCCACCCGACCCGGGACAGGGTAGGTTACGAGCAGTACTTC.

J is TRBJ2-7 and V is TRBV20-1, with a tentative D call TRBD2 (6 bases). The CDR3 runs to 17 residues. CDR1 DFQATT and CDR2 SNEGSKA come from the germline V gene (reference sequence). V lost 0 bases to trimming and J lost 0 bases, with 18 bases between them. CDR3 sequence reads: CSAREGMGLLYSYEQYF. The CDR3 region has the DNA TGCAGTGCTAGAGAGGGCATGGGACTCCTCTACTCCTACGAGCAGTACTTC.

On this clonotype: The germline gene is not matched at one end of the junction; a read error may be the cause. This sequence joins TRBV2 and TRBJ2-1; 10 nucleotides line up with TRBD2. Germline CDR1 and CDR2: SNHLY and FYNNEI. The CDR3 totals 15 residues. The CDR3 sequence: CSGTSDRGSYNEQFF. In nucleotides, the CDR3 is TGCTCCGGGACTAGCGACCGGGGCTCCTACAATGAGCAGTTCTTC.

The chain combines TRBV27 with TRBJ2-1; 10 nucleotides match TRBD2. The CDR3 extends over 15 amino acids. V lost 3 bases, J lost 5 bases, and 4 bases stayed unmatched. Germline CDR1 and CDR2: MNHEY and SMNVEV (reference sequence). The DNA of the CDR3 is TGTGCCAGCAGTTTGTTACTAGCGGGAAACAATGAGCAGTTCTTC. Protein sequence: CASSLLLAGNNEQFF.

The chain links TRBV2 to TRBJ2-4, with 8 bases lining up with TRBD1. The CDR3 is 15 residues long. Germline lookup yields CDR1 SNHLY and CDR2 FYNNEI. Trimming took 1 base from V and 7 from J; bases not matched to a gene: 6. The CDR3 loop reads CASSEGVQGANIQYF. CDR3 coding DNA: TGTGCCAGCAGTGAAGGTGTTCAGGGGGCTAACATTCAGTACTTC.

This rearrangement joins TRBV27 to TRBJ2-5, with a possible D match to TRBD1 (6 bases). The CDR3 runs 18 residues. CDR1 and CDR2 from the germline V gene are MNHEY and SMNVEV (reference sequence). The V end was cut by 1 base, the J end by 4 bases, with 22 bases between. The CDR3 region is CASSLLTGTGLRVETQYF. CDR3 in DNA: TGTGCCAGCAGTTTATTAACAGGGACCGGCCTGCGTGTAGAGACCCAGTACTTC.

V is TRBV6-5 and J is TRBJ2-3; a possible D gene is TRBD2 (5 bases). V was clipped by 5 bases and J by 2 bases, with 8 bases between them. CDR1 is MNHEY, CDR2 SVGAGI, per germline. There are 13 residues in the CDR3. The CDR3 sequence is CASSGSDTDTQYF. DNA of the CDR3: TGTGCCAGCAGTGGTAGCGACACAGATACGCAGTATTTT.

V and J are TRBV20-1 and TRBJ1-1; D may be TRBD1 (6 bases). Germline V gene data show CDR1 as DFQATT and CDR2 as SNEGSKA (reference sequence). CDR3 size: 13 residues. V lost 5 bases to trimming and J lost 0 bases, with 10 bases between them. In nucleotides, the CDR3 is TGCAGTGCTCCCAGGGGTATGAACACTGAAGCTTTCTTT. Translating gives CSAPRGMNTEAFF.

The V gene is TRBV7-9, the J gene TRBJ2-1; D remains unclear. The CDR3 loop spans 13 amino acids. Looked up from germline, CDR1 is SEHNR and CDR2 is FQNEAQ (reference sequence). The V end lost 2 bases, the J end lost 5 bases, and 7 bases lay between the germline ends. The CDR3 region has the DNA TGTGCCAGCAGCTTAAGCGCGGACAATGAGCAGTTCTTC. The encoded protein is CASSLSADNEQFF.

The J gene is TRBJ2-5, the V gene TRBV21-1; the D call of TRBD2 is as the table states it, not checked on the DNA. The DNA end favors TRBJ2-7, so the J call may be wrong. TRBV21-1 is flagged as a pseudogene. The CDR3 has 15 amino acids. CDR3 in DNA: TGTGCCAGCAGCAAAGTAGAGGTAGGGTTTTACGAGCAGTACTTC. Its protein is CASSKVEVGFYEQYF.

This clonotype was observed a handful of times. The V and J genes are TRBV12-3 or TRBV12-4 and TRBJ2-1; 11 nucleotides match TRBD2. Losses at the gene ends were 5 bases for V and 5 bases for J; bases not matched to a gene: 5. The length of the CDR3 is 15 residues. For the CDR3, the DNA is TGTGCCAGCAGTCAAACTAGCGGGGGCCACAATGAGCAGTTCTTC. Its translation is CASSQTSGGHNEQFF.

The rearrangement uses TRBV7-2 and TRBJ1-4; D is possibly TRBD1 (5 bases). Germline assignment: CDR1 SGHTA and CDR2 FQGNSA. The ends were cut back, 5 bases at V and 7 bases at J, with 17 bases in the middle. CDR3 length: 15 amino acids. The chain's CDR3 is CASSEKQARGEKLFF. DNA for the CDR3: TGTGCCAGCAGCGAGAAACAGGCTCGGGGTGAAAAACTGTTTTTT.

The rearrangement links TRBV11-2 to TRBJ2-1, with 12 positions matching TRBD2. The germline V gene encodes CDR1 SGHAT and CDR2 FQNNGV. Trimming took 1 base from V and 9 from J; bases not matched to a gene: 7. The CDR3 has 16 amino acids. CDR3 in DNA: TGTGCCAGCAGCTTAGGTGCTAGCGGGAGGGCCGGTGAGCAGTTCTTC. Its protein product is CASSLGASGRAGEQFF.

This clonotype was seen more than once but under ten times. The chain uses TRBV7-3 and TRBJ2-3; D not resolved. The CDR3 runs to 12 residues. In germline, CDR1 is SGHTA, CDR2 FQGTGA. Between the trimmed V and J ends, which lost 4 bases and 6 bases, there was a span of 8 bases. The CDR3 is CASSSIPDTQYF. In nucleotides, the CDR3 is TGTGCCAGCAGCTCGATTCCCGATACGCAGTATTTT.

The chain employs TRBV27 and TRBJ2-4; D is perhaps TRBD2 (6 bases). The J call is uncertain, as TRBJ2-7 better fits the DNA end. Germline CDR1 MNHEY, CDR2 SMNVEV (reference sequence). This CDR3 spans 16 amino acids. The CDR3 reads CASSYSSGTETAEQYF. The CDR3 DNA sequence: TGTGCCAGCAGTTACAGTTCGGGGACTGAGACGGCCGAGCAGTACTTC.

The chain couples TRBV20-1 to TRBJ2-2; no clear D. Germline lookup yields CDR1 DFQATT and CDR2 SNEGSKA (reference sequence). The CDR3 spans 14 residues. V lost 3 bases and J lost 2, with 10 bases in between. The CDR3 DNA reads TGCAGTGCTAGGACGTCACTTAACACCGGGGAGCTGTTTTTT. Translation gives CSARTSLNTGELFF.

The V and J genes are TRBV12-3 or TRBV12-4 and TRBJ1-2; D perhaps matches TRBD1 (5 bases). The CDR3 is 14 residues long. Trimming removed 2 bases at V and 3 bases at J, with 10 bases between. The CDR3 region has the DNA TGTGCCAGCAGTTTAACGTCAGGGCACTATGGCTACACCTTC. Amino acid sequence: CASSLTSGHYGYTF.

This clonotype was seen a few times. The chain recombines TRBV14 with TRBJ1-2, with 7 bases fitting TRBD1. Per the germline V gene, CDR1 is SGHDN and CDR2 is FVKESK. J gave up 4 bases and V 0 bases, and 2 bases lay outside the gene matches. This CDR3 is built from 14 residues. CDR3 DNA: TGTGCCAGCAGCCAAGAACAGGGGACCTATGGCTACACCTTC. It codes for CASSQEQGTYGYTF.

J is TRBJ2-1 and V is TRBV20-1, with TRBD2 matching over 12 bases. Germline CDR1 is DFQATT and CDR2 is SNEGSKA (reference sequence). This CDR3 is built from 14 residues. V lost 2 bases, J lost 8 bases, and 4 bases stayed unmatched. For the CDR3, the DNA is TGCAGTGCTAGACAACTAGCGGGGGGCCATGAGCAGTTCTTC. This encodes CSARQLAGGHEQFF.

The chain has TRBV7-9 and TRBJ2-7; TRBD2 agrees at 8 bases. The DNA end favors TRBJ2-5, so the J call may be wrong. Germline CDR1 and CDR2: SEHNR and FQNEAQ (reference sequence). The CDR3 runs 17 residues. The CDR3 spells CASSTGLEPPGRETQYF. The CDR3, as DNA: TGTGCCAGCAGCACGGGACTAGAGCCTCCCGGGAGGGAGACCCAGTACTTC.

The CDR3 protein is CAWSPAYEQYF. In DNA form, the CDR3 reads TGTGCCTGGAGTCCAGCCTACGAGCAGTACTTC. The rearrangement uses TRBV30 and TRBJ2-7; D uncertain. CDR3 size: 11 residues. Trimming cost V 2 bases and J 2 bases, with 4 bases left between them. In germline, CDR1 is GTSNPN, CDR2 SVGIG (reference sequence).